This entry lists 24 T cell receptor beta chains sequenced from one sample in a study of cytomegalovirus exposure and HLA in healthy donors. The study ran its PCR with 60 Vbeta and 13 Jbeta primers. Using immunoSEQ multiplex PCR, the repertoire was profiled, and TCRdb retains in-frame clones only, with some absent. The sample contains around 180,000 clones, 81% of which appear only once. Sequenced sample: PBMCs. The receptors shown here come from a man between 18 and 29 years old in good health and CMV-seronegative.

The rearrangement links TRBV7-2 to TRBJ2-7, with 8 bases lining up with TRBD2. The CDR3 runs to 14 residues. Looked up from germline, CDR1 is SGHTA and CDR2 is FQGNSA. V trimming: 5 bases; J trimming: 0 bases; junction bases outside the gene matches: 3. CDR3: CASSRGGPSYEQYF. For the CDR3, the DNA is TGTGCCAGCAGCCGCGGGGGGCCCTCCTACGAGCAGTACTTC.

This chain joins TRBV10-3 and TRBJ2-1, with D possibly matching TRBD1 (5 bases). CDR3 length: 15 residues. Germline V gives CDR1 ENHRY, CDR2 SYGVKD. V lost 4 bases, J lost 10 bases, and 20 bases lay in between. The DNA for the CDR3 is TGTGCCATCAGTGGGTTGGCAGGGCGTCCCTTGGAGCAGTTCTTC. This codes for CAISGLAGRPLEQFF.

The CDR3 sequence: CASSVDRRNEQFF. CDR3 nucleotide sequence: TGTGCCAGCAGCGTTGACAGGCGCAATGAGCAGTTCTTC. V is TRBV7-6 and J is TRBJ2-1; D perhaps matches TRBD1 (6 bases). In germline, CDR1 is SGHVS, CDR2 FNYEAQ. CDR3 length: 13 amino acids. The V and J ends lost 5 bases and 6 bases respectively, with 11 bases between them.

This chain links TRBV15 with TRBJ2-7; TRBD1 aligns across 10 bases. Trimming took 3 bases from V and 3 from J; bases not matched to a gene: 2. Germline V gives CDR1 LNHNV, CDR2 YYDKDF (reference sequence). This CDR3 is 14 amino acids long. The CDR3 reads CATSRDRGNYEQYF. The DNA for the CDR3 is TGTGCCACCAGCAGGGACAGGGGGAACTACGAGCAGTACTTC.

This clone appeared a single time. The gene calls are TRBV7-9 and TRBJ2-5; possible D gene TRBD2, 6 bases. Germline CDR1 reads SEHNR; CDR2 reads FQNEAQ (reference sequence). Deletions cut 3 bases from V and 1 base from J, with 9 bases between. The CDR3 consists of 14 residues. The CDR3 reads CASSFGGFQETQYF. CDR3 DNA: TGTGCCAGCAGCTTCGGGGGTTTCCAAGAGACCCAGTACTTC.

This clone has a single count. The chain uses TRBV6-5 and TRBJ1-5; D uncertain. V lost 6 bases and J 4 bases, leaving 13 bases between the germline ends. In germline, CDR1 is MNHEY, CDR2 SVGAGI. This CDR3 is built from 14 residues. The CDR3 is CASSPTRENQPQHF. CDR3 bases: TGTGCCAGCAGCCCCACGCGGGAGAATCAGCCCCAGCATTTT.

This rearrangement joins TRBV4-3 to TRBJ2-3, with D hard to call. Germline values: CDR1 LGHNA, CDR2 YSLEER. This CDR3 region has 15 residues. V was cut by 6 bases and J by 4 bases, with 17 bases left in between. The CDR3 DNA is TGCGCCAGCAGGCTGACTTCGACCCCCCCAGATACGCAGTATTTT. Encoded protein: CASRLTSTPPDTQYF.

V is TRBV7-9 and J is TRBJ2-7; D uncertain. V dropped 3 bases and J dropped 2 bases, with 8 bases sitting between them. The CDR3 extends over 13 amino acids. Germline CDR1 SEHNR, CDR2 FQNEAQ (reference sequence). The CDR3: CASSFGHPYEQYF. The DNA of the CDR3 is TGTGCCAGCAGCTTTGGCCATCCCTACGAGCAGTACTTC.

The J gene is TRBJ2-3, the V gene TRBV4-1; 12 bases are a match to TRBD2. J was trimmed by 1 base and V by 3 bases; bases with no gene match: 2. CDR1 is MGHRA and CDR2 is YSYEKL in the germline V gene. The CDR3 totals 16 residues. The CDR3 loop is CASSHRTSGGTDTQYF. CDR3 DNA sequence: TGCGCCAGCAGCCACCGGACTAGCGGGGGCACAGATACGCAGTATTTT.

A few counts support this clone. CDR3 protein: CASSDGQGNYGYTF. CDR3 nucleotide sequence: TGTGCCAGCTCGGACGGACAGGGTAACTATGGCTACACCTTC. This chain uses TRBV18 with TRBJ1-2; 8 bases line up with TRBD1. With V trimmed by 6 bases and J by 1 base, 4 bases remained unmatched. The CDR3 consists of 14 residues. The germline CDR1 and CDR2 sequences are KGHSH and LQKENI.

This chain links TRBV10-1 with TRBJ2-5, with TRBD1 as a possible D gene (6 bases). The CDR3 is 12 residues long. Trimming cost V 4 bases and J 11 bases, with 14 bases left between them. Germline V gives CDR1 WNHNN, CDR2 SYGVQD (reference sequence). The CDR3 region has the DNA TGCGCCAGCAGTGGACAGGTCGGGGAGCAGTACTTC. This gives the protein CASSGQVGEQYF.

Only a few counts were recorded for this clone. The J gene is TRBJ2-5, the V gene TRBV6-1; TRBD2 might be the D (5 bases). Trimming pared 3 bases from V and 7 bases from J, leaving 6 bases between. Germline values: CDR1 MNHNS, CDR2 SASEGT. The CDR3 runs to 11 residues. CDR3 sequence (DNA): TGTGCCAGCAGTGACGGAGGGACCCAGTACTTC. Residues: CASSDGGTQYF.

The CDR3 sequence: CASITTPSSYEQYF. In DNA, the CDR3 is TGTGCCAGCATCACTACCCCGAGCTCCTACGAGCAGTACTTC. This chain connects TRBV7-2 to TRBJ2-7; no reliable D call. From germline, CDR1 is SGHTA and CDR2 FQGNSA. V shed 7 bases and J shed 0 bases, with 13 bases lying between them. The CDR3 contains 14 residues.

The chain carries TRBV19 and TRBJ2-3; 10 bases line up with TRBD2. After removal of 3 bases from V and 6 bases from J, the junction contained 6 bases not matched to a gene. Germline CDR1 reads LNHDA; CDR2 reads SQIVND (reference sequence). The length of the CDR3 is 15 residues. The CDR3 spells CASSMFLAGADTQYF. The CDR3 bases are TGTGCCAGTAGTATGTTCCTAGCGGGAGCCGATACGCAGTATTTT.

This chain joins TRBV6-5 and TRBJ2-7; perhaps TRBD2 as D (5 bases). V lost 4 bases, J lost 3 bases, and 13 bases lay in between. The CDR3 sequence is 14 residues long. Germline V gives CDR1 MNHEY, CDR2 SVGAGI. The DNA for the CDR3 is TGTGCCAGCAGTTCCTCGGGTGGAGGCTACGAGCAGTACTTC. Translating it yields CASSSSGGGYEQYF.

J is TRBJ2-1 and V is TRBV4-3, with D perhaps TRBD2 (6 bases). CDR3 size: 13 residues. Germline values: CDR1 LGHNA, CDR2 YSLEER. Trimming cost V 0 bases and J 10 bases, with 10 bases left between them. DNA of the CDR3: TGCGCCAGCAGCCAAGATCGGGGGAGGGAGCAGTTCTTC. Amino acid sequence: CASSQDRGREQFF.

CDR3 amino acids: CASSPDLTGAGRNTIYF. In DNA, the CDR3 is TGTGCCAGCAGTCCCGATTTGACAGGGGCAGGGAGAAACACCATATATTTT. The gene calls are TRBV28 and TRBJ1-3, with 8 bases identical to TRBD1. Germline CDR1 and CDR2: MDHEN and SYDVKM. Trimming at V came to 5 bases and at J to 5 bases, leaving 14 bases not matched to a gene. CDR3 length equals 17 residues.

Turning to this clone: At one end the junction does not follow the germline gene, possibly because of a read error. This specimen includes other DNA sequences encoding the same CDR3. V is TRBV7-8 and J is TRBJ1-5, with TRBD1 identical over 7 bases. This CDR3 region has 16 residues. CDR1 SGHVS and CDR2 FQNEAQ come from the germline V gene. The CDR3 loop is CASSSRWATGNQPQHF. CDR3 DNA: TGCGCCAGCAGCTCGCGCTGGGCGACAGGGAATCAGCCCCAGCATTTT.

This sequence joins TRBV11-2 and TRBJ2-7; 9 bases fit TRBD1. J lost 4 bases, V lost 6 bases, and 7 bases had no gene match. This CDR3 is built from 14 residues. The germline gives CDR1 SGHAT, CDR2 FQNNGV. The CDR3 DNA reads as TGTGCCAGCAGGTTCCCGGGACAGGGATACGAGCAGTACTTC. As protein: CASRFPGQGYEQYF. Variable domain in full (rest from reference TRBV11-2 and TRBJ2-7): EAGVAQSPRYKIIEKRQSVAFWCNPISGHATLYWYQQILGQGPKLLIQFQNNGVVDDSQLPKDRFSAERLKGVDSTLKIQPAKLEDSAVYLCASRFPGQGYEQYFGPGTRLTVT.

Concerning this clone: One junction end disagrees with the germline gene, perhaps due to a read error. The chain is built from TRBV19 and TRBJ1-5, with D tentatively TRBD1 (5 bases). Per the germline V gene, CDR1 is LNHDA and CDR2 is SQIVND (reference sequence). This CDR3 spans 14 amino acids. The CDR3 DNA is TGTGCCAGTAGACCCTTCGGGGGGAATCAGCCTCAGCATTTT. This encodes CASRPFGGNQPQHF.

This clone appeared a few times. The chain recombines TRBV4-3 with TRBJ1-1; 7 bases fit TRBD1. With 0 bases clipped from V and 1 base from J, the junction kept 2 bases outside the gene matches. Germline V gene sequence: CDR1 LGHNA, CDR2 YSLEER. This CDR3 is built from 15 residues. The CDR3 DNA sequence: TGCGCCAGCAGCCAAGAAGACAGGGAGAACACTGAAGCTTTCTTT. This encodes CASSQEDRENTEAFF.

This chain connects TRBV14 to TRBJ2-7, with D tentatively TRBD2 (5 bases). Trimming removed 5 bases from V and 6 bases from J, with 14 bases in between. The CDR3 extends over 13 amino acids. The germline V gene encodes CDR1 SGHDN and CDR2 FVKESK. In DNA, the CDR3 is TGTGCCAGCAGCACCCCCCTAGCTTCCGAGCAGTACTTC. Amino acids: CASSTPLASEQYF.

Here the CDR3 DNA reads TGTGCCAGCAGCTCCCCCCGTGGGGGGGGGACCGGGGAGCTGTTTTTT. Its translation: CASSSPRGGGTGELFF. The chain combines TRBV28 with TRBJ2-2; 7 bases fit TRBD2. The CDR3 spans 16 residues. Germline CDR1 reads MDHEN; CDR2 reads SYDVKM. Trimming removed 6 bases from V and 5 bases from J; junction bases left unmatched: 12.

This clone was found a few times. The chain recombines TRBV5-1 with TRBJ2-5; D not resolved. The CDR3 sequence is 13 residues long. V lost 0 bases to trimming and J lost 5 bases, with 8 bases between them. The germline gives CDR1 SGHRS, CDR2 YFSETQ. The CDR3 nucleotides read TGCGCCAGCAGCTTGGTATCTAGGGAGACCCAGTACTTC. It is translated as CASSLVSRETQYF. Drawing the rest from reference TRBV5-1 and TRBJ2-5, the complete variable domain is KAGVTQTPRYLIKTRGQQVTLSCSPISGHRSVSWYQQTPGQGLQFLFEYFSETQRNKGNFPGRFSGRQFSNSRSEMNVSTLELGDSALYLCASSLVSRETQYFGPGTRLLVL.